This entry concerns a single T cell receptor beta chain. As yet, its antigen is unknown. UMI-tagged TRB cDNA libraries were built via 5' RACE. TCRdb reprocessed the 5' RACE reads and reports one entry per CDR3 protein, with no DNA. The specimen's table records about 90,000 distinct CDR3 sequences. The data stem from a study of CXCR3-negative and CXCR3-positive naive CD8 T cells. On the study more broadly: The libraries together contributed about 130 million TRB reads, each supplying about 1.5 +/- 0.3 million.

Study outcomes and limitations: The study found comparably high diversity in both naive subsets and much lower diversity in memory CD8+ cells. Naive cells positive for CXCR3 carried more hydrophobic TRB CDR3s than CXCR3-negative ones. Naive subsets did not differ in surface CD5, and TRB CDR3 properties served to infer TCR strength.

This receptor was identified in a human donor in good health. Some clones in this sample may be carry-over from other donors' samples. Sequenced: naive CXCR3- CD8+ T cells from blood. The subset denotes: CD45RO-CCR7+CD27+CD95- naive CD8+ T cells lacking CXCR3 (TNR3-).

The CDR3 here is CSVEWDGGSGANVLTF. The gene calls are TRBV29-1 and TRBJ2-6; the D gene TCRdb calls, TRBD1, cannot be checked with no DNA. Germline V gene data show CDR1 as SQVTM and CDR2 as ANQGSEA. The length of the CDR3 is 16 residues. The variable domain in full, with the rest retrieved from reference TRBV29-1 and TRBJ2-6, is SAVISQKPSRDICQRGTSLTIQCQVDSQVTMMFWYRQQPGQSLTLIATANQGSEATYESGFVIDKFPISRPNLTFSTLTVSNMSPEDSSIYLCSVEWDGGSGANVLTFGAGSRLTVL.